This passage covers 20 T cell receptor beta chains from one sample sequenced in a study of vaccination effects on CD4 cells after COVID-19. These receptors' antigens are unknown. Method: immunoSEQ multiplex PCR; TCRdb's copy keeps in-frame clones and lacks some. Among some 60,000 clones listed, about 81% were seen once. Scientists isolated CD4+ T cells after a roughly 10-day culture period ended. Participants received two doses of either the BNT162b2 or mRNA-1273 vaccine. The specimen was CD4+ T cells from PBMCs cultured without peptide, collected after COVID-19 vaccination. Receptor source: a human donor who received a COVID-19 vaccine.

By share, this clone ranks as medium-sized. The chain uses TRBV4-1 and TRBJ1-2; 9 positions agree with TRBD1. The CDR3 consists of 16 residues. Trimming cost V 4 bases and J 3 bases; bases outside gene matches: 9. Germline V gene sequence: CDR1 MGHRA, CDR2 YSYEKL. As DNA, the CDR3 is TGCGCCAGCAGCCCGCATCGGGACAGGGTGGACTATGGCTACACCTTC. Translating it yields CASSPHRDRVDYGYTF.

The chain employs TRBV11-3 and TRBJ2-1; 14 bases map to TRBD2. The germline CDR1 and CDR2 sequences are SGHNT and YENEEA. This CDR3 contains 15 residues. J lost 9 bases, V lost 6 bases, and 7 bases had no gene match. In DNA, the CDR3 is TGTGCCAGCAGTTTGGGACTAGCGGGAGATAGTGAGCAGTTCTTC. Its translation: CASSLGLAGDSEQFF.

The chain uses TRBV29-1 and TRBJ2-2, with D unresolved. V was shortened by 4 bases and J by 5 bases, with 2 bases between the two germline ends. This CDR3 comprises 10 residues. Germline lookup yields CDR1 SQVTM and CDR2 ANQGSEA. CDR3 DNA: TGCAGCGTTGGAACCGGGGAGCTGTTTTTT. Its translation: CSVGTGELFF.

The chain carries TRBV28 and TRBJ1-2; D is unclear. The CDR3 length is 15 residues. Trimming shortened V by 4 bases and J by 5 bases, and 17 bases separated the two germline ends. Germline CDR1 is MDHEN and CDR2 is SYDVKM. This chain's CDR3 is CASSSRGRAFYGYTF. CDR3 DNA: TGTGCCAGCAGTTCCCGGGGTCGGGCCTTTTATGGCTACACCTTC.

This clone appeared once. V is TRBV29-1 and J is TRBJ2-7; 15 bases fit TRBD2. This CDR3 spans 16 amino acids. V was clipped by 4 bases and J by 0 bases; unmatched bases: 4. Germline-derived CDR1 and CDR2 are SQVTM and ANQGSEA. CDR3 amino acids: CSVGGLAGGNSYEQYF. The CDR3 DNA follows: TGCAGCGTTGGGGGACTAGCGGGGGGAAACTCCTACGAGCAGTACTTC.

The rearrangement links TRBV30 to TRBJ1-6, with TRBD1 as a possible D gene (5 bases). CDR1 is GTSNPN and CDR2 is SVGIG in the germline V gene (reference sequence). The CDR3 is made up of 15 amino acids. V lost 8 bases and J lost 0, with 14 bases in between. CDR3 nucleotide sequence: TGTGCCCTTACGGGGGAGAGCTCCTATAATTCACCCCTCCACTTT. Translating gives CALTGESSYNSPLHF.

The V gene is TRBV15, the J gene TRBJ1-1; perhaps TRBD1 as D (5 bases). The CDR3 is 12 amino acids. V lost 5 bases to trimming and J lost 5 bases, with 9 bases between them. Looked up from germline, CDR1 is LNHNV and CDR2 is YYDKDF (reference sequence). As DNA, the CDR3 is TGTGCCACCAGCGCAGGGCGGACTGAAGCTTTCTTT. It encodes CATSAGRTEAFF. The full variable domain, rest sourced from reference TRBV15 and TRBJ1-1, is DAMVIQNPRYQVTQFGKPVTLSCSQTLNHNVMYWYQQKSSQAPKLLFHYYDKDFNNEADTPDNFQSRRPNTSFCFLDIRSPGLGDTAMYLCATSAGRTEAFFGQGTRLTVV.

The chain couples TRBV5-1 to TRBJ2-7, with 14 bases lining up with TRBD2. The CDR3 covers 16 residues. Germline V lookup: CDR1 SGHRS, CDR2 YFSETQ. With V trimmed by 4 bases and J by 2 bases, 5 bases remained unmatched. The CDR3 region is CASSPGLAGETYEQYF. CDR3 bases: TGCGCCAGCAGCCCGGGACTAGCGGGAGAGACCTACGAGCAGTACTTC.

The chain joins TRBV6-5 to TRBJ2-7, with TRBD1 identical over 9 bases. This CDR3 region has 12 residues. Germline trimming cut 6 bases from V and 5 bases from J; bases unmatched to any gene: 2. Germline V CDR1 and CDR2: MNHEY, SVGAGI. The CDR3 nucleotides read TGTGCCAGCAGCCGGGACAGGGACGAGCAGTACTTC. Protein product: CASSRDRDEQYF.

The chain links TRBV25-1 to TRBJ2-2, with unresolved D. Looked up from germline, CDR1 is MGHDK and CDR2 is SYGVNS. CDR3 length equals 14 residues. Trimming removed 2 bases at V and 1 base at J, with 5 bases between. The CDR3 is CASSEIQNTGELFF. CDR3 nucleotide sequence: TGTGCCAGCAGTGAAATACAGAACACCGGGGAGCTGTTTTTT. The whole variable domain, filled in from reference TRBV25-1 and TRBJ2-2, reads EADIYQTPRYLVIGTGKKITLECSQTMGHDKMYWYQQDPGMELHLIHYSYGVNSTEKGDLSSESTVSRIRTEHFPLTLESARPSHTSQYLCASSEIQNTGELFFGEGSRLTVL.

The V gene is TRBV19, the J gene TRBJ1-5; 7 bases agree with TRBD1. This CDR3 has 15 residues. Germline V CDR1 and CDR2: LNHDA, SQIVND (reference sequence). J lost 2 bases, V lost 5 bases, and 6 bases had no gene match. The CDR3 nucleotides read TGTGCCAGTAGTCCCCGGGGGACAGGCAATCAGCCCCAGCATTTT. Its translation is CASSPRGTGNQPQHF.

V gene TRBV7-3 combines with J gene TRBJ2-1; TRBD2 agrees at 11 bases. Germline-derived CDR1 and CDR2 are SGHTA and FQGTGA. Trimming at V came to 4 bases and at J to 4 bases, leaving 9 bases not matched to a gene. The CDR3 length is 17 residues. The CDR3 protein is CASSSNHLAGGYNEQFF. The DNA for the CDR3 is TGTGCCAGCAGCTCAAACCACCTAGCGGGGGGTTACAATGAGCAGTTCTTC.

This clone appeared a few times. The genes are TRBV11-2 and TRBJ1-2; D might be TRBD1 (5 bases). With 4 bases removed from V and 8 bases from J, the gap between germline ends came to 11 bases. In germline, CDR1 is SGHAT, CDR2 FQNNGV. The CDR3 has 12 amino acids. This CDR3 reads CASSSEGDGYTF. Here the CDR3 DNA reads TGTGCCAGCAGCTCCGAAGGGGACGGCTACACCTTC.

CDR3 coding DNA: TGCGCCAGCAGCTTGAGGCCAGCGGGGGACAATGAGCAGTTCTTC. This encodes CASSLRPAGDNEQFF. The gene calls are TRBV5-1 and TRBJ2-1; 8 nucleotides agree with TRBD2. V was clipped by 1 base and J by 5 bases; unmatched bases: 5. Germline lookup yields CDR1 SGHRS and CDR2 YFSETQ. This CDR3 has 15 residues.

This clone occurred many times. DNA for the CDR3: TGCGCCAGCAGATCGACAGGGGCCGAATCACCCCTCCACTTT. Its protein is CASRSTGAESPLHF. The chain combines TRBV5-1 with TRBJ1-6, with 8 nucleotides matching TRBD1. After removal of 5 bases from V and 10 bases from J, the junction contained 8 bases not matched to a gene. The CDR3 runs to 14 residues. Per the germline V gene, CDR1 is SGHRS and CDR2 is YFSETQ.

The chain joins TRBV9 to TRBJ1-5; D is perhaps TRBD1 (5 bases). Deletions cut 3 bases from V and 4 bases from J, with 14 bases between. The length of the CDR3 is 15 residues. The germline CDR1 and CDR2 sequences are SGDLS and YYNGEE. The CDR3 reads CASSAGHQLNQPQHF. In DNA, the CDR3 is TGTGCCAGCAGCGCCGGACACCAATTAAATCAGCCCCAGCATTTT.

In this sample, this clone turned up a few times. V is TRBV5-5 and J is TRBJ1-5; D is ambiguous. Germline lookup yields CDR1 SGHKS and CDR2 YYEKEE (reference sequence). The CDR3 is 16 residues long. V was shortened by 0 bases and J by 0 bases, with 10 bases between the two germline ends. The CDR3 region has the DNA TGTGCCAGCAGCTTGGTAATGGGCCATAGCAATCAGCCCCAGCATTTT. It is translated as CASSLVMGHSNQPQHF.

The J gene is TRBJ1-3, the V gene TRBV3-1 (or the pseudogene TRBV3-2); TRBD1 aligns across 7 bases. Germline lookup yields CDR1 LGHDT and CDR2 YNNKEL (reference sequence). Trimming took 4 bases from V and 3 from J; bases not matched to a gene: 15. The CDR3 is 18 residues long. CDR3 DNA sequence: TGTGCCAGCAGCCGGACAGGCCTTCAGAACCCGGGTGGAAACACCATATATTTT. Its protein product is CASSRTGLQNPGGNTIYF.

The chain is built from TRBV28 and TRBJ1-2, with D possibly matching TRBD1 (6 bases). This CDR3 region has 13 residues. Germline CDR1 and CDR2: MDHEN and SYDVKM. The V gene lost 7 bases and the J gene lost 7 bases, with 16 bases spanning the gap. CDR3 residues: CASMNSGGTGYTF. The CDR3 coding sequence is TGTGCCAGCATGAATTCGGGGGGCACTGGCTACACCTTC.

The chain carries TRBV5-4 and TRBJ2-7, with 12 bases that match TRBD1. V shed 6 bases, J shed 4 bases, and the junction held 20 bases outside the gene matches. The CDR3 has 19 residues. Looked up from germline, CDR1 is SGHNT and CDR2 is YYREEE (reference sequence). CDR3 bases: TGTGCCAGCACCCTGATACCTCCCCACCGGGACAGGGGGCTATACGAGCAGTACTTC. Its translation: CASTLIPPHRDRGLYEQYF.